The present entry profiles one T cell receptor beta chain with its context. The data were taken from a study of blood T cell repertoires in COVID-19. Germline CDR1 KGHSH, CDR2 LQKENI. CDR3 length equals 14 residues. V was pared by 3 bases and J by 11 bases, with 19 bases between. Libraries were prepared by immunoSEQ multiplex PCR; TCRdb keeps only in-frame clonotypes and omits some of them. This table has more than 200,000 clones, 84% appearing once. This chain uses TRBV18 with TRBJ1-1, with D possibly being TRBD1 (5 bases). The source material was peripheral blood. The sequence came from a woman aged 40 to 50 who had recovered from COVID-19. CDR3 coding DNA: TGTGCCAGCTCACCGGAGGGACGGCCCTCGAACGCTTTCTTT. Translation: CASSPEGRPSNAFF.